This TCR beta chain was identified in a study of blood T cell repertoires in COVID-19. This clone has just one count. Trimming cost V 3 bases and J 1 base, with 21 bases left between them. CDR1 SGHAT and CDR2 FQNNGV come from the germline V gene. The CDR3 is 19 amino acids. Here immunoSEQ multiplex PCR was the method, and the copy in TCRdb shows in-frame clones only, minus some. This table holds nearly 55,000 clones, about 86% found once. The genes are TRBV11-2 and TRBJ2-2; D is perhaps TRBD2 (7 bases). Sequenced sample: peripheral blood. The sequence came from a man aged 65 to 79 with active COVID-19. The CDR3 DNA follows: TGTGCCAGCAGCTTCCCAGTGGGGGGGGGCCGAGGGAACACCGGGGAGCTGTTTTTT. Translated, it gives CASSFPVGGGRGNTGELFF.